This TCR beta chain was obtained from a study of blood T cell repertoires in COVID-19. Study as a whole: Researchers got acute and convalescent COVID-19 samples from the United States, Italy and Spain. Nucleic acid was either cDNA or gDNA, and it came from T cells, B-cell-depleted T cells, or PBMCs.

Authors' processing steps: Quantification of nucleated cells was approximated via reference gene primer amplification. Here immunoSEQ multiplex PCR was the method, and the copy in TCRdb shows in-frame clones only, minus some. The V and J calls and the clone size are those of that table, but D and trimming were determined from the DNA. The table has about 130,000 clones, around 90% seen once. Trimming removed 1 base at V and 4 bases at J, with 10 bases between. CDR3 length: 14 residues. Germline V gene lookup returns CDR1 SGHDN and CDR2 FVKESK. The receptor's source is a middle-aged man with active COVID-19. The specimen was peripheral blood. V usage is TRBV14 and J usage is TRBJ1-2; D remains ambiguous. The DNA for the CDR3 is TGTGCCAGCAGCCAAGTTCCTGGGAGCTATGGCTACACCTTC. It yields the protein CASSQVPGSYGYTF.